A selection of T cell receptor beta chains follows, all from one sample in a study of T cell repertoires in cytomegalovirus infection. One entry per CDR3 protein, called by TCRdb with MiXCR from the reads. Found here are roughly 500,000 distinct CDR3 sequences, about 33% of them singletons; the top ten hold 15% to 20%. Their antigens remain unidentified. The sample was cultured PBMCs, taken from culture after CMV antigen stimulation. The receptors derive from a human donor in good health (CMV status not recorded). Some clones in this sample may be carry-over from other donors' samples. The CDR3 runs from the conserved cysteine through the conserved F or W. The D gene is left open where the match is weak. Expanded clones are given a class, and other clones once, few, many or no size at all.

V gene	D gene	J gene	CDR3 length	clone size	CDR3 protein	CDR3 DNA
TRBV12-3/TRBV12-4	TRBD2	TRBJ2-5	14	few	CASSSASGSETQYF	TGTGCCAGCAGTTCGGCTAGCGGGAGTGAGACCCAGTACTTC
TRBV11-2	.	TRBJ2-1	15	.	CASSSRGPGNNEQFF	TGTGCCAGCAGCTCACGGGGCCCAGGTAACAATGAGCAGTTCTTC
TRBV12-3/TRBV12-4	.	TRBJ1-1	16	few	CASSATRQLSNTEAFF	TGTGCCAGCAGTGCAACCCGACAGCTATCCAACACTGAAGCTTTCTTT
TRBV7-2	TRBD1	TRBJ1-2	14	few	CASSLGGQFYGYTF	TGTGCCAGCAGCTTAGGGGGACAGTTCTATGGCTACACCTTC
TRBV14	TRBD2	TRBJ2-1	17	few	CASSPLRTSGRDNEQFF	TGTGCCAGCAGCCCCCTCAGGACTAGCGGGAGGGACAATGAGCAGTTCTTC
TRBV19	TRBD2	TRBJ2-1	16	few	CASSPERGLARNEQFF	TGTGCCAGTAGTCCAGAAAGAGGACTAGCGAGGAATGAGCAGTTCTTC
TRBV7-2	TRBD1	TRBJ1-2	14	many	CASSSTGGGYGYTF	TGTGCCAGCAGCTCGACAGGGGGCGGGTATGGCTACACCTTC
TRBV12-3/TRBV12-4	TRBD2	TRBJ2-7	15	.	CASSPSGSTSYEQYF	TGTGCCAGCAGTCCCAGCGGGAGCACATCCTACGAGCAGTACTTC
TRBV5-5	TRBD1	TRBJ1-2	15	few	CASSWDVRQGYGYTF	TGTGCCAGCAGCTGGGATGTAAGACAGGGCTATGGCTACACCTTC
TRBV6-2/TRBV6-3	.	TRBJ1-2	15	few	CASSYSGQSSGGYTF	TGTGCCAGCAGTTACTCAGGACAAAGTTCCGGTGGCTACACCTTC
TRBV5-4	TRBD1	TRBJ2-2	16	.	CASSWGTGGITGELFF	TGTGCCAGCAGCTGGGGGACAGGGGGAATCACCGGGGAGCTGTTTTTT
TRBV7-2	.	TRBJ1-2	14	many	CASSLEGLPEGYTF	TGTGCCAGCAGCTTAGAGGGCCTCCCAGAAGGCTACACCTTC
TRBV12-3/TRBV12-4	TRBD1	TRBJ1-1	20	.	CASSLATNLLGDRVQTEAFF	TGTGCCAGCAGTTTAGCGACAAACCTCCTTGGGGACAGGGTGCAGACTGAAGCTTTCTTT
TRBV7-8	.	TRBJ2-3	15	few	CASSLGTPGRDTQYF	TGTGCCAGCAGCTTGGGGACACCGGGGCGGGATACGCAGTATTTT
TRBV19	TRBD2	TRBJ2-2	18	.	CASSVHLTSGSHTGELFF	TGTGCCAGTAGTGTCCACCTAACTAGCGGGAGCCACACCGGGGAGCTGTTTTTT
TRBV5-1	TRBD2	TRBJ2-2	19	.	CASSNGLAGRGGNTGELFF	TGCGCCAGCAGCAATGGACTAGCGGGACGAGGCGGCAACACCGGGGAGCTGTTTTTT
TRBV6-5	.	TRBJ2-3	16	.	CASSYSQSGSTDTQYF	TGTGCCAGCAGTTACTCGCAGTCAGGAAGCACAGATACGCAGTATTTT
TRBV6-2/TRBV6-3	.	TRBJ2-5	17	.	CASSYSTGDGHGKTQYF	TGTGCCAGCAGTTACAGTACCGGAGACGGCCACGGAAAGACCCAGTACTTC
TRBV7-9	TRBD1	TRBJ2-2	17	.	CASSFPGQAPNTGELFF	TGTGCCAGCAGCTTTCCGGGACAGGCTCCGAACACCGGGGAGCTGTTTTTT
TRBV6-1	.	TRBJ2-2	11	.	CASGRAGELFF	TGTGCCAGCGGGCGGGCCGGGGAGCTGTTTTTT
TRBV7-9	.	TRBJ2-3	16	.	CASSLEGRGVVDTQYF	TGTGCCAGCAGCTTAGAAGGCAGGGGAGTGGTAGATACGCAGTATTTT
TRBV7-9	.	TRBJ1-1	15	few	CASSWDDKGGAEAFF	TGTGCCAGCAGCTGGGACGATAAGGGGGGCGCTGAAGCTTTCTTT
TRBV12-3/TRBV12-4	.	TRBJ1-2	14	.	CASSLQGFGYGYTF	TGTGCCAGCAGTTTACAGGGTTTTGGCTATGGCTACACCTTC
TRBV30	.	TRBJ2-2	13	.	CAWTPLGSGELFF	TGTGCCTGGACCCCCTTGGGGTCCGGGGAGCTGTTTTTT
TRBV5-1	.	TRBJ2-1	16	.	CASSFTSNPYSGEQFF	TGCGCCAGCAGCTTCACGAGCAACCCCTACTCGGGTGAGCAGTTCTTC
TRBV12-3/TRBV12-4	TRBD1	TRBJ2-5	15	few	CASRPFGDSQETQYF	TGTGCCAGCAGGCCATTCGGGGACAGCCAAGAGACCCAGTACTTC
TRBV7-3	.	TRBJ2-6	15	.	CASSFHLSGANVLTF	TGTGCCAGCAGCTTTCATCTCTCTGGGGCCAACGTCCTGACTTTC
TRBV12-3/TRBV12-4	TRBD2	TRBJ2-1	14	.	CASRGGSEYNEQFF	TGTGCCAGCCGAGGCGGGAGTGAATACAATGAGCAGTTCTTC
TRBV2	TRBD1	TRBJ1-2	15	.	CASSGDRGANYGYTF	TGTGCCAGCAGTGGGGACAGGGGAGCTAACTATGGCTACACCTTC
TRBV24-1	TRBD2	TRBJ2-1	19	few	CATSDLPSGRMSSYNEQFF	TGTGCCACCAGTGATTTGCCTAGCGGGAGGATGAGCTCCTACAATGAGCAGTTCTTC
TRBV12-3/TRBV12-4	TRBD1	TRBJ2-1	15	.	CASSRDRGDPSGQFF	TGTGCCAGCAGTCGTGACAGGGGGGATCCTTCTGGGCAGTTCTTC
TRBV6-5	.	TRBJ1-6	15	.	CASSYLAELTSPLHF	TGTGCCAGCAGTTACCTGGCAGAGTTGACTTCACCCCTCCACTTT